The clone carrying this T cell receptor beta chain was seen a few times. Its antigen remains unknown. Template-switching 5'RACE yielded the TCR cDNA; a universal primer site and UMIs were added in the process. From the 5' RACE reads, TCRdb called clonotypes with MiXCR, one entry per CDR3 protein. Of a few hundred thousand distinct CDR3 sequences listed, around 8.1% are singletons. This entry belongs to a study of T cells after yellow fever vaccination. Study in general: Preparing low-cell-number fractions relied on SMART-Seq v4 Ultra Low Input.

Whole-study findings and limits: Clonotypes appearing in both CD4 and CD8 compartments existed, and their share was small. Re-detected after boosting: most primary clones, 96% of CD4 and roughly 90% of CD8.

This sample comprised PBMCs, obtained approximately 40 days after the first yellow fever vaccination. The sequence was collected from a man younger than 35 who received the YFV17D yellow fever vaccine.

Here the CDR3 reads CASSLTGARQETQYF. The CDR3 bases are TGCGCCAGCAGCTTAACAGGGGCTCGACAAGAGACCCAGTACTTC. The V gene is TRBV5-1, the J gene TRBJ2-5; TRBD1 agrees at 7 bases. The CDR3 covers 15 residues. The trim removed 2 bases at V and 2 bases at J, leaving 6 bases unmatched. Per germline, CDR1 SGHRS and CDR2 YFSETQ.